This T cell receptor (beta chain) came from a study of response to subunit inactivated influenza vaccine. Notes on the study in general: Few additional T cells are recruited per seasonal influenza vaccination, authors suggested.

This clonotype was counted only a few times. As yet, its antigen is unknown. MiXCR, applied by TCRdb to the RT-PCR reads, yields one record per CDR3 protein. The sample lists some 800,000 distinct CDR3 sequences; about 20% were seen once. The sequence was obtained from a man in his fifties who received an inactivated influenza vaccine. The source material was PBMCs from blood, sampled about 5 days after vaccination.

The CDR3 DNA follows: TGTGCCAGCACCTCACCGATGTACAATGAGCAGTTCTTC. The encoded protein is CASTSPMYNEQFF. J is TRBJ2-1 and V is TRBV7-6; D uncertain. V dropped 7 bases and J dropped 4 bases, with 11 bases sitting between them. In germline, CDR1 is SGHVS, CDR2 FNYEAQ. There are 13 residues in the CDR3.